The 16 T cell receptor beta chains reported below all come from one sample, sequenced in a study of blood T cell repertoires in COVID-19 (dated by TCRdb to 2020 to 2021). The library was generated by the immunoSEQ multiplex PCR assay. Entries here come from immuneACCESS through TCRdb and include only in-frame sequences with V and J called. Some clones fail to appear in such tables; in the studies checked, an unresolved V gene covers under half of the shortfall, and the cause of the remainder is unknown. The sample has more than 200,000 clones on record, 70% to 90% of them singletons. Jointly, the top ten make up about 10% of the sample. Sample: PBMCs or T cells enriched from blood (not recorded which). These receptors were collected from a man aged 30-40 years who had recovered from COVID-19.

The chain joins TRBV5-6 to TRBJ1-1, with D possibly TRBD1 on 5 matching bases. This CDR3 has 15 amino acids. Germline V gives CDR1 SGHDT, CDR2 YYEEEE. The V end lost 1 base, the J end lost 1 base, and 11 bases lay between the germline ends. As DNA, the CDR3 is TGTGCCAGCAGCTTGTCCGACAGAACGAACACTGAAGCTTTCTTT. This codes for CASSLSDRTNTEAFF.

This clone was observed a single time. The chain has TRBV6-5 and TRBJ2-5, with D maybe TRBD2 (5 bases). This CDR3 has 15 amino acids. Germline CDR1 reads MNHEY; CDR2 reads SVGAGI. The V end was cut by 0 bases, the J end by 6 bases, with 14 bases between. The CDR3 bases are TGTGCCAGCAGTTACTCGACCCTAGCCGATAAGACCCAGTACTTC. The encoded protein is CASSYSTLADKTQYF.

V and J are TRBV19 and TRBJ1-5; no definite D call. Germline assignment: CDR1 LNHDA and CDR2 SQIVND (reference sequence). This CDR3 contains 17 residues. V was cut by 8 bases and J by 1 base, with 21 bases left in between. The CDR3: CASAVRGLTGSNQPQHF. For the CDR3, the DNA is TGTGCCAGTGCAGTCAGAGGCCTGACGGGGAGCAATCAGCCCCAGCATTTT.

This clone was recorded a few times. This chain links TRBV11-2 with TRBJ1-1; tentative D call: TRBD1 (5 bases). Trimming removed 5 bases at V and 1 base at J, with 11 bases between. The V gene's germline CDR1 is SGHAT and CDR2 FQNNGV. The CDR3 contains 14 residues. In DNA form, the CDR3 reads TGTGCCAGCAGCCTGAGCACAGGGAACACTGAAGCTTTCTTT. Translation gives CASSLSTGNTEAFF.

This clone was seen ten or more times. The V call is TRBV27, the J call TRBJ1-6; D may be TRBD1 (6 bases). The V and J ends lost 4 bases and 6 bases respectively, with 16 bases between them. Germline values: CDR1 MNHEY, CDR2 SMNVEV (reference sequence). The CDR3 has 16 residues. The CDR3 coding sequence is TGTGCCAGCAGTTCCTTACCTCAGGGGAGTAATTCACCCCTCCACTTT. Translating it yields CASSSLPQGSNSPLHF.

The V and J genes are TRBV27 and TRBJ2-1, with no clear D. V lost 6 bases and J 5 bases, leaving 5 bases between the germline ends. The CDR3 has 11 residues. Germline V gene data show CDR1 as MNHEY and CDR2 as SMNVEV (reference sequence). This chain's CDR3 is CASRFNNEQFF. DNA for the CDR3: TGTGCCAGCAGGTTTAACAATGAGCAGTTCTTC.

The V gene is TRBV19, the J gene TRBJ1-5; 8 nucleotides match TRBD1. This CDR3 comprises 15 residues. With 3 bases clipped from V and 6 bases from J, the junction kept 7 bases outside the gene matches. The germline V gene encodes CDR1 LNHDA and CDR2 SQIVND (reference sequence). As DNA, the CDR3 is TGTGCCAGTAGTATCCAGGGGGCAAAGACTCAGCCCCAGCATTTT. This translates into CASSIQGAKTQPQHF.

The count of this clone is one. Here the CDR3 reads CASSLGGGTGFF. CDR3 bases: TGTGCCAGCAGCTTAGGGGGGGGAACAGGTTTCTTC. The chain recombines TRBV7-9 with TRBJ2-1, with TRBD2 identical over 7 bases. The V and J ends lost 1 base and 16 bases, in that order; junction bases with no gene match: 7. CDR1 is SEHNR and CDR2 is FQNEAQ in the germline V gene (reference sequence). The CDR3 has 12 residues.

The V gene is TRBV3-1 (or the pseudogene TRBV3-2), the J gene TRBJ2-3; D perhaps matches TRBD2 (6 bases). Per the germline V gene, CDR1 is LGHDT and CDR2 is YNNKEL (reference sequence). The CDR3 has 18 residues. V dropped 6 bases and J dropped 1 base, with 23 bases sitting between them. The CDR3 region is CASSRAFQAGSGTDTQYF. The CDR3 nucleotides read TGTGCCAGCAGTCGCGCTTTTCAAGCGGGCTCGGGCACAGATACGCAGTATTTT.

The chain combines TRBV7-2 with TRBJ2-3; D unresolved. Trimming left V 4 bases short and J 3 bases short, with 17 bases between. Germline CDR1 is SGHTA and CDR2 is FQGNSA. The CDR3 is 16 residues long. The CDR3 here is CASSSPSLRRTDTQYF. Written as DNA, the CDR3 is TGTGCCAGCAGCTCTCCCTCCTTGCGTCGAACAGATACGCAGTATTTT. Complete variable domain (other parts from reference TRBV7-2 and TRBJ2-3): GAGVSQSPSNKVTEKGKDVELRCDPISGHTALYWYRQSLGQGLEFLIYFQGNSAPDKSGLPSDRFSAERTGGSVSTLTIQRTQQEDSAVYLCASSSPSLRRTDTQYFGPGTRLTVL.

The chain uses TRBV12-3 or TRBV12-4 and TRBJ2-1, with D uncertain. Trimming removed 7 bases at V and 1 base at J, with 8 bases between. The CDR3 is made up of 13 amino acids. The CDR3 DNA is TGTGCCAGCACTTTCGGGTCCTACAATGAGCAGTTCTTC. It specifies CASTFGSYNEQFF.

CDR3 protein: CASSPLGRVSNQPQHF. CDR3 sequence (DNA): TGTGCCAGCAGCCCCTTAGGGAGGGTGAGCAATCAGCCCCAGCATTTT. The chain couples TRBV11-3 to TRBJ1-5; D is unresolved. The V end was cut by 5 bases, the J end by 1 base, with 15 bases between. The CDR3 covers 16 residues. The V gene's germline CDR1 is SGHNT and CDR2 YENEEA.

The gene calls are TRBV5-4 and TRBJ2-1; no firm D call. Germline V gives CDR1 SGHNT, CDR2 YYREEE (reference sequence). CDR3 length: 15 residues. The V end was cut by 6 bases, the J end by 2 bases, with 15 bases between. CDR3 in DNA: TGTGCCAGCACCTTCATGACTGGCGCCTACAATGAGCAGTTCTTC. It specifies CASTFMTGAYNEQFF. The whole variable domain, filled in from reference TRBV5-4 and TRBJ2-1, reads ETGVTQSPTHLIKTRGQQVTLRCSSQSGHNTVSWYQQALGQGPQFIFQYYREEENGRGNFPPRFSGLQFPNYSSELNVNALELDDSALYLCASTFMTGAYNEQFFGPGTRLTVL.

The chain has TRBV3-1 (or the pseudogene TRBV3-2) and TRBJ1-4, with 7 bases identical to TRBD1. V dropped 8 bases and J dropped 7; count of bases not matched to a gene: 25. The length of the CDR3 is 19 residues. CDR1 LGHDT and CDR2 YNNKEL come from the germline V gene (reference sequence). As DNA, the CDR3 is TGTGCCAGCGCGAGCCGGCGGACAGGTGGAGGGGTGTACGTTGAAAAACTGTTTTTT. The encoded protein is CASASRRTGGGVYVEKLFF.

This chain joins TRBV11-2 and TRBJ1-4, with D perhaps TRBD1 (5 bases). CDR3 length: 14 amino acids. Trimming shortened V by 2 bases and J by 8 bases, and 12 bases separated the two germline ends. The germline gives CDR1 SGHAT, CDR2 FQNNGV. CDR3 protein: CASSLIGGGEKLFF. DNA for the CDR3: TGTGCCAGCAGCTTAATCGGGGGTGGCGAAAAACTGTTTTTT.

This clone has a single count. J is TRBJ2-5 and V is TRBV28; D perhaps matches TRBD2 (6 bases). The CDR3 loop spans 19 amino acids. Per germline, CDR1 MDHEN and CDR2 SYDVKM. V gave up 6 bases and J gave up 0 bases, with 26 bases separating them. The CDR3 here is CASRGAGLFRGKYQETQYF. The CDR3 DNA is TGTGCCAGCAGGGGAGCCGGATTATTTCGCGGGAAGTACCAAGAGACCCAGTACTTC.